This TCR beta chain was captured by sequencing in a study of long-term antiretroviral therapy in people with HIV. Whole-study results and caveats: Dominating the repertoire at all time points were the clones that expanded before ART. Nothing was known about ART adherence, viral resistance or changes in therapy.

The CDR3 runs 15 residues. Germline trimming cut 1 base from V and 3 bases from J; bases unmatched to any gene: 4. The germline V gene encodes CDR1 MNHNS and CDR2 SASEGT. To note about this clone: Its cognate antigen is unknown.

This was the immunoSEQ v3.0 assay at survey level. Sequencing aimed at roughly 40,000-50,000 T-cell genomes per sample. TCRdb's copy holds only in-frame clones and misses some; the assay was immunoSEQ multiplex PCR. Here the sample spans about 23,000 clones, around nine tenths being singletons. The chain is built from TRBV6-1 and TRBJ2-7; TRBD1 matches at 9 bases. The source is a man between 60 and 75 years old with HIV. The sample was unsorted PBMCs, taken 0.6 years after starting antiretroviral therapy. The CDR3: CASSEGWTGVYEQYF. The CDR3 region has the DNA TGTGCCAGCAGTGAAGGTTGGACAGGGGTCTACGAGCAGTACTTC.